These 10 T cell receptor beta chains came from one sample sequenced in a study of blood T cells in healthy people across ages. Combining a sample-barcoded 5' primer with a J-beta primer mix, a second PCR ran for 7 to 11 cycles. In TCRdb, the 5' RACE reads were re-called with MiXCR into one record per CDR3 protein. This sample has more than 900,000 distinct CDR3 sequences, with about 28% found just once. These same records also appear under a second study, on T cells of mothers and their children.

The sequenced material came from blood. The receptors come from a woman aged 40 to 50 in good health.

The chain has TRBV5-5 and TRBJ2-4; 10 nucleotides agree with TRBD1. Gene TRBJ2-7 matches the end of the DNA better, so the J call may be wrong. Per germline, CDR1 SGHKS and CDR2 YYEKEE (reference sequence). The CDR3 is 16 residues long. This CDR3 is CASSHNRDRGLIEQYF. The CDR3 DNA follows: TGTGCCAGCAGCCACAACCGGGACAGGGGATTAATCGAGCAGTACTTC.

This clonotype was counted ten times or more. The chain has TRBV10-3 and TRBJ2-6; no reliable D call. The CDR3 covers 19 residues. CDR1 and CDR2 (germline): ENHRY, SYGVKD. V dropped 8 bases and J dropped 0 bases, with 23 bases sitting between them. The CDR3 is CAIGEFPGLTFSGANVLTF. The CDR3 coding sequence is TGTGCCATCGGCGAGTTTCCGGGTCTCACTTTCTCTGGGGCCAACGTCCTGACTTTC.

This clonotype was detected only a few times. V gene TRBV5-4 combines with J gene TRBJ1-6; perhaps TRBD1 as D (5 bases). Trimming pared 3 bases from V and 7 bases from J, leaving 17 bases between. CDR3 length: 16 amino acids. Germline lookup yields CDR1 SGHNT and CDR2 YYREEE (reference sequence). In nucleotides, the CDR3 is TGTGCCAGCAGCTCCGGGGCTGCAGAGCGGAATTCACCCCTCCACTTT. Residues: CASSSGAAERNSPLHF.

The chain has TRBV29-1 and TRBJ2-5; D is unclear. The CDR3 is 11 amino acids. Germline V gene sequence: CDR1 SQVTM, CDR2 ANQGSEA. Trimming took 3 bases from V and 3 from J, leaving 5 bases between them. The chain's CDR3 is CSVEIEETQYF. The CDR3, as DNA: TGCAGCGTTGAGATAGAAGAGACCCAGTACTTC.

The chain combines TRBV7-8 with TRBJ2-6; unclear D gene. The CDR3 covers 17 residues. CDR1 is SGHVS and CDR2 is FQNEAQ in the germline V gene. V lost 3 bases and J 0 bases, leaving 12 bases between the germline ends. The CDR3, as DNA: TGTGCCAGCAGCTTCGTATTTGTAAGCTCTGGGGCCAACGTCCTGACTTTC. Translated: CASSFVFVSSGANVLTF.

About this clonotype itself: This could be a read error, since a much larger clone is one nucleotide away. As DNA, the CDR3 is TGCAGCGCCGTAGGGACTAGCGGCATTTACCAAGAGGCCCAGTACTTC. Its protein is CSAVGTSGIYQEAQYF. The V gene is TRBV29-1, the J gene TRBJ2-5; 11 nucleotides line up with TRBD2. Looked up from germline, CDR1 is SQVTM and CDR2 is ANQGSEA. The CDR3 runs 16 residues.

This clonotype was observed at least ten times. The CDR3 DNA reads as TGTGCCAGCAGTTTACGTTCGTACAATGAGCAGTTCTTC. Its protein is CASSLRSYNEQFF. This rearrangement joins TRBV12-3 or TRBV12-4 to TRBJ2-1; no firm D call. Trimming took off 2 bases at V and 4 bases at J, with 6 bases between the two ends. This CDR3 region has 13 residues.

This clonotype showed up many times. The chain joins TRBV27 to TRBJ2-7, with D perhaps TRBD2 (6 bases). The germline V and J ends were trimmed by 4 bases and 6 bases, with 13 bases remaining between them. This CDR3 has 13 residues. Germline V gene sequence: CDR1 MNHEY, CDR2 SMNVEV (reference sequence). As DNA, the CDR3 is TGTGCCAGCAGTTCCGGGTCCGGGGGCGAGCAGTACTTC. Protein product: CASSSGSGGEQYF.

This clonotype was seen repeatedly, ten times or more. The chain uses TRBV20-1 and TRBJ2-7; TRBD2 might be the D (6 bases). The germline gives CDR1 DFQATT, CDR2 SNEGSKA (reference sequence). Trimming shortened V by 1 base and J by 4 bases, and 14 bases separated the two germline ends. The CDR3 has 14 residues. The CDR3 sequence is CSARVPAAGYEQYF. CDR3 bases: TGCAGTGCTAGAGTCCCAGCAGCGGGTTACGAGCAGTACTTC.

Many counts were recorded for this clonotype. The chain couples TRBV24-1 to TRBJ2-1; D possibly uses TRBD1 or TRBD2 (5 bases each). CDR1 is KGHDR and CDR2 is SFDVKD in the germline V gene. This CDR3 contains 16 residues. Trimming left V 5 bases short and J 4 bases short, with 17 bases between. CDR3: CATSVEIGTGYNEQFF. The CDR3 coding sequence is TGTGCCACCAGTGTGGAGATCGGGACGGGATACAATGAGCAGTTCTTC.